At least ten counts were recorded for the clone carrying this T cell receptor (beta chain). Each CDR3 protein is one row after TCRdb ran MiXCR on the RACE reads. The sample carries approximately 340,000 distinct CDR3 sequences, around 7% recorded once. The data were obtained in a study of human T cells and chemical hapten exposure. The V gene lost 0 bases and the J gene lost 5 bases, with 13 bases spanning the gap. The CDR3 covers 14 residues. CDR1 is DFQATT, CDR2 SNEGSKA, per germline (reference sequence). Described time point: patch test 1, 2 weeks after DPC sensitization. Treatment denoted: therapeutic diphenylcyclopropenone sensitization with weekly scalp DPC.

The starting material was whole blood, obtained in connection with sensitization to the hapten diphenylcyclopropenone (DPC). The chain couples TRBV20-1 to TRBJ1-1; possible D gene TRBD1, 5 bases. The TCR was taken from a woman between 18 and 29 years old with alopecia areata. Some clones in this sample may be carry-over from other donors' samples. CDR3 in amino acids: CSARDVKGDTEAFF. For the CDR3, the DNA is TGCAGTGCTAGAGATGTCAAAGGGGATACTGAAGCTTTCTTT.